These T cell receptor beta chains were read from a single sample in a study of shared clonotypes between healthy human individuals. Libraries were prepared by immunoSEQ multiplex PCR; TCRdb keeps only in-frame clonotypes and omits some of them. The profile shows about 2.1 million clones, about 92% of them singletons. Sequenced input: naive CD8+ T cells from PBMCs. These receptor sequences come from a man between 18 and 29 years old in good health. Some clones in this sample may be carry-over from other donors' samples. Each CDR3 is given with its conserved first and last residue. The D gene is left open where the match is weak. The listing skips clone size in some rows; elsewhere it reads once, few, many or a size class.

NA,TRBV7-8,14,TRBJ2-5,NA,TGTGCCAGCAGCTTAAGGTCAGCTGAAGAGACCCAGTACTTC,CASSLRSAEETQYF
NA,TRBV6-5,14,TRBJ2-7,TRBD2,TGTGCCAGCAGTTACCTAGCGGGTGGCTACGAGCAGTACTTC,CASSYLAGGYEQYF
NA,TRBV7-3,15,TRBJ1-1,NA,TGTGCCAGCAGCTTACTGTACACTATGAACACTGAAGCTTTCTTT,CASSLLYTMNTEAFF
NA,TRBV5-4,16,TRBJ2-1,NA,TGTGCCAGCAGCTTGGGACACCTAAGCTCCTACAATGAGCAGTTCTTC,CASSLGHLSSYNEQFF
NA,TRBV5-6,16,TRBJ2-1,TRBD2,TGTGCCAGCAGCTTGTCTAGCGGAAGCTCCTACAATGAGCAGTTCTTC,CASSLSSGSSYNEQFF
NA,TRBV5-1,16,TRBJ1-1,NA,TGCGCCAGCAGCTTGTACAGCTCACTTGAGAACACTGAAGCTTTCTTT,CASSLYSSLENTEAFF
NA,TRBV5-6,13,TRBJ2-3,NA,TGTGCCAGCAGCCCGGGAGTGGGAGATACGCAGTATTTT,CASSPGVGDTQYF
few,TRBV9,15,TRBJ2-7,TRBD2,TGTGCCAGCAGCGTAGGGGCTAGCGGCTCCTACGAGCAGTACTTC,CASSVGASGSYEQYF
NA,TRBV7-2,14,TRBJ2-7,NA,TGTGCCAGCAGCCAACTGGGACGGTCCTACGAGCAGTACTTC,CASSQLGRSYEQYF
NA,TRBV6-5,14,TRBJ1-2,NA,TGTGCCAGCAGCCTGGCAGACGATAACTATGGCTACACCTTC,CASSLADDNYGYTF